This T cell receptor (beta chain) was sequenced in a study of OX40 agonist ivuxolimab in advanced cancers. Looking at the study overall: The study gave patients intravenous ivuxolimab at 0.01 to 10 mg/kg every 2 weeks.

Germline V lookup: CDR1 LNHDA, CDR2 SQIVND (reference sequence). The CDR3 consists of 15 residues. V shed 7 bases and J 0 bases; nucleotides not matched to a gene: 5. Produced via immunoSEQ multiplex PCR; TCRdb's table is partial and in-frame only. The table has about 53,000 clones, 65% to 85% seen once. Sequenced material: CD4+ or CD8+ T cells sorted from blood, taken in a trial of the OX40 agonist ivuxolimab. The chain uses TRBV19 and TRBJ1-4; 7 nucleotides agree with TRBD1. This sequence was found in an adult with an advanced solid tumor such as melanoma, head and neck, liver or kidney cancer. The CDR3 spells CASTTGDATNEKLFF. In DNA, the CDR3 is TGTGCCAGTACTACAGGGGACGCAACTAATGAAAAACTGTTTTTT.